These 2 T cell receptor beta chains were sequenced from one sample in a study of control samples from healthy donors and cancer patients. Sequencing was performed with immunoSEQ multiplex PCR; in TCRdb, only in-frame clones are kept and a portion is missing. The table lists about 110,000 clones, more than 85% of them singletons. The sequencing input was blood. These receptor sequences come from a woman aged 45-65 years in good health.

The V gene is TRBV7-7, the J gene TRBJ2-3, with D unresolved. V gave up 4 bases and J gave up 5 bases, with 13 bases separating them. Germline V gives CDR1 SSHAT, CDR2 FNYEAQ (reference sequence). The CDR3 covers 14 residues. The DNA of the CDR3 is TGTGCCAGCAGCTACGGACCAGGAAAAGATACGCAGTATTTT. This codes for CASSYGPGKDTQYF. Variable domain in full (rest from reference TRBV7-7 and TRBJ2-3): GAGVSQSPRYKVTKRGQDVTLRCDPISSHATLYWYQQALGQGPEFLTYFNYEAQPDKSGLPSDRFSAERPEGSISTLTIQRTEQRDSAMYRCASSYGPGKDTQYFGPGTRLTVL.

The CDR3 is CASSDSWGAGDTQYF. CDR3 DNA: TGTGCCAGCAGTGACTCATGGGGCGCAGGTGATACGCAGTATTTT. The V gene is TRBV6-4, the J gene TRBJ2-3; possible D gene TRBD1, 5 bases. Trimming pared 0 bases from V and 6 bases from J, leaving 13 bases between. Germline CDR1 reads MRHNA; CDR2 reads SNTAGT. The CDR3 consists of 15 residues.